The T cell receptor beta chain under discussion was sequenced for a study of beta chain features in type 1 diabetes. This clone was seen only a few times. Of the isolated RNA, all was reverse transcribed, and so the sequenced material was expressed TCRB transcripts. Using immunoSEQ multiplex PCR, the repertoire was profiled, and TCRdb retains in-frame clones only, with some absent. In the table there are 900,000 or so clones, roughly a sixth of which are singletons. This sequence originates from a woman younger than 30 in good health. The sample consisted of naive CD4+ T cells from blood.

The CDR3 spells CASSQVFRTSPYEQYF. As DNA, the CDR3 is TGCGCCAGCAGCCAAGTTTTCCGGACTTCACCCTACGAGCAGTACTTC. V usage is TRBV4-1 and J usage is TRBJ2-7; D possibly corresponds to TRBD2 (5 bases). The CDR3 sequence is 16 residues long. V gave up 1 base and J gave up 2 bases, with 15 bases separating them. Germline V gene data show CDR1 as MGHRA and CDR2 as YSYEKL.